This T cell receptor (beta chain) was captured by sequencing in a study of shared clonotypes between healthy human individuals (dated by TCRdb to 2020 to 2022). With regard to the full study: Two women and three men aged 18 to 49 years were included in the cohort. Per donor, three plates each were used for CD4 naive and CD4 memory, two for CD8 naive, and one for CD8 memory. To estimate repertoire size and how much clonotype sharing occurs between individuals, the study deeply sequenced the blood TCR repertoires of five healthy adults. Different laboratories and diverse techniques were used to prepare libraries and sequence TCR repertoires, to increase sequencing depth and limit assay-specific biases. Leukapheresis yielded between about 0.94 and 8.9 billion PBMCs per donor. What the authors observed across the whole study: Incomplete sequencing was indicated by rarefaction of sorted-subset datasets, despite the large sequencing depth. Because the study included a small number of donors, the genetic and exposure-history diversity represented was limited. Sampling was restricted to blood, and TCR repertoires in tissues likely differ from the TCR repertoires found in blood. Compared with non-shared clonotypes, the clonotypes found in all four sorted-subset donors had higher generation probabilities. Estimated clonotype richness was generally larger for naive than for memory subsets. Pairwise subsampling indicated that sequencing depth was expected to affect the degree of clonotype sharing among donors. Across a handful of donors, roughly 5% of naive CD4, roughly 3.3% of naive CD8, 2% to 2.5% of memory CD4, and about 0.4% of memory CD8 clonotypes were shared.

The sample holds a few counts of this clone. Its antigen specificity is not known. No per-base quality is available; no much larger clone lies one base away. The donors were healthy, HIV-negative adults with no recently reported acute infections or vaccinations. Every donor was a Caucasian adult residing in Nashville, Tennessee, USA. CD4+ T cells were enriched by magnetic negative selection; naive cells were then positively selected on CD45RA, and the negative fraction formed the memory subset. Blood was collected by leukapheresis, and PBMCs were isolated by Ficoll-Histopaque density gradient centrifugation and then cryopreserved in liquid nitrogen vapor phase. Analytical flow cytometry was used to check the purity and quantity of every magnetically sorted T cell population. Genomic DNA was isolated from every sorted fraction and measured by UV absorbance on a Nanodrop 2000c. TCR CDR3 regions were amplified from genomic DNA by multiplex PCR using the deep immunoSEQ assay. Extracted genomic DNA from each cell subset was distributed evenly across all wells of several immunoSEQ 96-well plates, and each plate was treated as a replicate. For sorted subsets, approximately 210 ng genomic DNA, equal to about 30,000 T cell genomes, was loaded into each replicate PCR. Purified libraries were measured with a Qubit 3.0 fluorometer, size-checked on a Bioanalyzer 2100, and measured again with the KAPA Library Quantification kit. Each immunoSEQ 96-well plate was sequenced on its own single-read 150-cycle Illumina NextSeq 550 flow cell. The study's own analysis went as follows. Because only junctional sequences without quality scores were contained in the immunoSEQ output, filtering matching that applied to full-length reads could not be performed. To assign V/J genes and CDR3, sequences were annotated against IMGT germline references using PyIR, a Python wrapper for IgBLAST v1.9. Reads with weak V/J assignments (E-value above 1e-6), missing CDR3, stop codons, out-of-frame junctions, or ambiguous translated residues were removed. V3J clonotypes were defined by identical inferred V gene, J gene, and CDR3 amino acid sequence. To compute the percentage overlap between repertoires, the number of shared unique clonotypes was divided by the size of the smaller repertoire. Three approaches were used to assess repertoire richness: RTK rarefaction, the Chao1 estimator, and Recon v2.1 estimates of unobserved clonotypes. For all TCRbeta clonotypes obtained by the gDNA method from a handful of donors, generation probabilities were computed with OLGA. What TCRdb holds here is the immuneACCESS table cut down to in-frame rearrangements. Part of the clones is not present; checked against another copy, under half of the missing clones reflect an unresolved V gene, and the others are unexplained. V and J calls and clone size come straight from that table; D and trimming were deduced from the DNA. In all, the sample holds about 1,500,000 clones, and around 95% of those were seen once. Together, the top ten hold more than 0.9% of the sample.

The sample taken for sequencing was naive CD4+ T cells sorted from blood. The meaning of the sample's cell subset or site label: CD45RA+ positively selected. This TCR derives from a young man in good health.

CDR3 loop: CASSKGSRNTGELFF. Read as DNA, the sequence is TGTGCCAGCAGCAAAGGAAGCAGGAACACCGGGGAGCTGTTTTTT. The rearranged chain carries TRBV21-1 and TRBJ2-2. TRBV21-1 is deemed a pseudogene. The CDR3 covers 15 residues, taking in both the cysteine and the phenylalanine. The only DNA kept is the CDR3, 45 bases in frame from the first base.